This T cell receptor (beta chain) was recovered during a study of shared clonotypes between healthy human individuals. Libraries were prepared by immunoSEQ multiplex PCR; TCRdb keeps only in-frame clonotypes and omits some of them. The sample carries some 450,000 clones, 70% to 80% recorded once. Unsorted samples used about 90 million PBMCs for genomic DNA. The CDR3 covers 16 residues. The V gene end was trimmed by 4 bases and the J gene end by 1 base; junction bases not matched to a gene: 7. The germline V gene encodes CDR1 SGHTA and CDR2 FQGNSA. Overall study findings and caveats: Clonotype sharing levels among donors were expected to vary with sequencing depth.

A remark on this clone: Its antigen is not known.

The TCR was taken from a woman aged 40-49 years in good health. Some clones in this sample may be carry-over from other donors' samples. This chain uses TRBV7-2 with TRBJ1-5; TRBD1 agrees at 7 bases. The sequencing input was PBMCs. The CDR3 coding sequence is TGTGCCAGCAGCTCGGACAGGTACAGGAGCAATCAGCCCCAGCATTTT. This gives the protein CASSSDRYRSNQPQHF. The full variable domain, its missing parts supplied by reference TRBV7-2 and TRBJ1-5, is GAGVSQSPSNKVTEKGKDVELRCDPISGHTALYWYRQSLGQGLEFLIYFQGNSAPDKSGLPSDRFSAERTGGSVSTLTIQRTQQEDSAVYLCASSSDRYRSNQPQHFGDGTRLSIL.